This T cell receptor beta chain was profiled in a study of blood T cell repertoires in COVID-19. For the study at large: The United States, Italy and Spain provided the acute and convalescent COVID-19 samples. In each case, the material was cDNA or gDNA derived from T cells, B-cell-depleted T cells, or PBMCs.

The CDR3 length is 16 residues. Germline loops: CDR1 SGDLS, CDR2 YYNGEE. Trimming pared 0 bases from V and 6 bases from J, leaving 18 bases between. Residents of 24 US areas, aged roughly 18 to 89 years, made up the participants. Cohorts were based on clinical histories the participants reported. Generated by immunoSEQ multiplex PCR, the TCRdb table keeps only in-frame clones and is missing some. The sample lists more than 250,000 clones, about 89% occurring once. Sequenced material: PBMCs or T cells enriched from blood (not recorded which). The source is a woman aged 18-30 years who had recovered from COVID-19. The rearrangement uses TRBV9 and TRBJ1-1, with a possible D match to TRBD1 (5 bases). The DNA for the CDR3 is TGTGCCAGCAGCGTAGGGCTGGTTCCAGGGTACGCTGAAGCTTTCTTT. Translated: CASSVGLVPGYAEAFF.